The 7 T cell receptor beta chains listed next were all sequenced from one sample in a study of T cells after yellow fever vaccination. In TCRdb, the 5' RACE reads were re-called with MiXCR into one record per CDR3 protein. The table lists 300,000 to 400,000 distinct CDR3 sequences, around an eighth of them singletons. Sequenced here: CD4+ T cells sorted from PBMCs, sampled 15 days after the yellow fever booster vaccination. The receptors shown here come from a man aged 18 to 29 who received the YFV17D yellow fever vaccine.

This clonotype appeared a few times. The V and J genes are TRBV7-9 and TRBJ2-3; D is perhaps TRBD1 or TRBD2 (6 bases each). Germline values: CDR1 SEHNR, CDR2 FQNEAQ (reference sequence). The V end was cut by 6 bases, the J end by 6 bases, with 22 bases between. The CDR3 covers 16 residues. CDR3 in DNA: TGTGCCAGCAGATTTTTAGGGGGGATCGGACCCGATACGCAGTATTTT. Translating gives CASRFLGGIGPDTQYF.

This clonotype was detected only a few times. Germline and junction disagree at one end, which may indicate a read error. The rearrangement links TRBV7-7 to TRBJ2-5, with D possibly matching TRBD2 (6 bases). The CDR3 is made up of 13 amino acids. CDR1 and CDR2 (germline): SSHAT, FNYEAQ (reference sequence). CDR3 loop: CASSEPGGKTQYF. The CDR3, as DNA: TGTGCTAGCAGCGAACCCGGAGGGAAGACCCAGTACTTC.

The gene calls are TRBV2 and TRBJ2-5; D gene unclear. Looked up from germline, CDR1 is SNHLY and CDR2 is FYNNEI. The germline V and J ends were trimmed by 7 bases and 3 bases, with 6 bases remaining between them. The CDR3 covers 11 residues. As DNA, the CDR3 is TGTGCCAGCAAGGTGGAAGAGACCCAGTACTTC. This codes for CASKVEETQYF.

This clonotype was picked up one time. CDR3 in amino acids: CASSPARRGYTF. The CDR3 DNA sequence: TGTGCCAGCTCTCCGGCCCGGCGGGGCTACACCTTC. This chain connects TRBV12-3 or TRBV12-4 to TRBJ1-2, with no clear D. The CDR3 sequence is 12 residues long. The ends were cut back, 8 bases at V and 8 bases at J, with 15 bases in the middle.

The chain carries TRBV6-5 and TRBJ2-3, with 8 bases fitting TRBD1. This CDR3 is built from 16 residues. V lost 0 bases to trimming and J lost 5 bases; unmatched junction nucleotides: 7. Germline V gives CDR1 MNHEY, CDR2 SVGAGI. In DNA, the CDR3 is TGTGCCAGCAGTTACTCGGACAGGGCGTTGGGAGATACGCAGTATTTT. Amino acid sequence: CASSYSDRALGDTQYF.

A few counts support this clonotype. The J gene is TRBJ1-2, the V gene TRBV24-1; the D is unclear. There are 15 residues in the CDR3. Trimming removed 0 bases at V and 2 bases at J, with 9 bases between. Germline CDR1 reads KGHDR; CDR2 reads SFDVKD. In nucleotides, the CDR3 is TGTGCCACCAGTGATTTGCAACGGCGAAACTATGGCTACACCTTC. It is translated as CATSDLQRRNYGYTF.

The V call is TRBV6-2 or TRBV6-3, the J call TRBJ2-5, with D maybe TRBD1 (6 bases). Trimming cost V 5 bases and J 4 bases, with 14 bases left between them. The CDR3 contains 14 residues. Germline V lookup: CDR1 MNHEY, CDR2 SVGEGT. The CDR3 DNA reads TGTGCCAGCAGTCCACAGGGTACCCGAGAGACCCAGTACTTC. Encoded protein: CASSPQGTRETQYF.